The clone carrying this T cell receptor (beta chain) was observed a few times. The antigen is undetermined. The sample is drawn from a study of a mutant IDH1 vaccine in newly diagnosed glioma. In the study overall: Treated patients showed a male proportion of about 62%, a female proportion of around 38%, and a mean age of about 44 years. Patients' prior therapy spanned radiotherapy, temozolomide, or both; most underwent both.

Study outcomes and limitations: Whatever changes occurred in top peripheral T cell clonotypes seemed unrelated to pseudoprogression.

Trimming removed 8 bases at V and 7 bases at J, with 14 bases between. This CDR3 is 13 amino acids long. Germline V lookup: CDR1 LGHNT, CDR2 FRNRAP. Only in-frame clones appear in the TCRdb table, and some are missing; sequencing was by immunoSEQ multiplex PCR. The table shows roughly 84,000 clones, with approximately 80% occurring only once. Specified time point: baseline, week 1 (first vaccination visit). Treatment described: pre-vaccination baseline after standard-of-care therapy. Each donor presented with a new WHO grade 3 or 4 astrocytoma that tested IDH1-mutant and showed ATRX loss. The chain recombines TRBV12-5 with TRBJ1-4; D ambiguous. This specimen was PBMCs, taken from a glioma patient treated with radiotherapy, temozolomide or both. The TCR comes from a man between 40 and 49 years old with glioma. Some clones in this sample may be carry-over from other donors' samples. The CDR3 protein is CASNSGLGEKLFF. DNA of the CDR3: TGTGCTAGTAATTCGGGCCTTGGTGAAAAACTGTTTTTT.